Reported below is one TCR beta chain. TCRdb keeps only in-frame clones here, not all; method: immunoSEQ multiplex PCR. The sample has 100,000 to 150,000 clones; about 80% are singletons. This sample stems from a study of blood T cell repertoires in COVID-19. V lost 8 bases, J lost 5 bases, and 6 bases stayed unmatched. The length of the CDR3 is 13 residues. In germline, CDR1 is ENHRY, CDR2 SYGVKD. The TCR comes from a human donor in a cohort sampled during active COVID-19. The sequencing sample was made of peripheral blood. The V and J genes are TRBV10-3 and TRBJ2-7, with 10 nucleotides matching TRBD1. Here the CDR3 reads CAIRDRGLDEQYF. The CDR3 DNA reads TGTGCCATCCGGGACAGGGGCCTTGACGAGCAGTACTTC.